These 6 T cell receptor beta chains originate from one sample sequenced in a study of shared clonotypes between healthy human individuals. Repertoires were generated with immunoSEQ multiplex PCR, while TCRdb's copy carries only in-frame clones and drops some. The profile shows approximately 1.5 million clones, nearly 99% of them singletons. The sequenced sample consisted of naive CD4+ T cells sorted from blood. Documented subset: CD45RA+ positively selected. The receptor set was obtained from a man aged 30-40 years in good health.

The V and J genes are TRBV7-9 and TRBJ2-5; 7 bases align to TRBD2. J gave up 5 bases and V 7 bases, and 13 bases lay outside the gene matches. This CDR3 is built from 15 residues. The V gene's germline CDR1 is SEHNR and CDR2 FQNEAQ (reference sequence). The CDR3 bases are TGTGCCAGCACCCACGGGGTTGCGGGAGAGGAGACCCAGTACTTC. Its translation is CASTHGVAGEETQYF.

V is TRBV2 and J is TRBJ2-1; no firm D call. Deletions cut 6 bases from V and 3 bases from J, with 6 bases between. Germline loops: CDR1 SNHLY, CDR2 FYNNEI. This CDR3 has 12 amino acids. CDR3 nucleotide sequence: TGTGCCAGCAGGGGAAGCTACAATGAGCAGTTCTTC. It encodes CASRGSYNEQFF.

The count of this clone is one. V is TRBV18 and J is TRBJ2-4; TRBD1 matches at 10 bases. V shed 6 bases and J 8 bases; nucleotides not matched to a gene: 10. CDR1 KGHSH and CDR2 LQKENI come from the germline V gene. This CDR3 has 15 amino acids. DNA of the CDR3: TGTGCCAGCTCGCCCGGGGACAGGGGTATTGACATTCAGTACTTC. It translates to CASSPGDRGIDIQYF. The full variable domain, with the rest looked up from reference TRBV18 and TRBJ2-4, is NAGVMQNPRHLVRRRGQEARLRCSPMKGHSHVYWYRQLPEEGLKFMVYLQKENIIDESGMPKERFSAEFPKEGPSILRIQQVVRGDSAAYFCASSPGDRGIDIQYFGAGTRLSVL.

The V and J genes are TRBV9 and TRBJ1-5, with D hard to call. Germline V lookup: CDR1 SGDLS, CDR2 YYNGEE. V shed 0 bases and J shed 0 bases, with 7 bases lying between them. This CDR3 is built from 15 residues. CDR3 sequence reads: CASSVAGNSNQPQHF. The DNA of the CDR3 is TGTGCCAGCAGCGTAGCCGGGAATAGCAATCAGCCCCAGCATTTT.

The rearrangement links TRBV5-6 to TRBJ2-7; D remains unclear. CDR3 size: 11 residues. The germline gives CDR1 SGHDT, CDR2 YYEEEE. V lost 0 bases to trimming and J lost 7 bases, with 5 bases between them. DNA of the CDR3: TGTGCCAGCAGCTTGGCGGCTGAGCAGTACTTC. Its translation is CASSLAAEQYF.

The gene calls are TRBV6-1 and TRBJ2-4; 7 positions agree with TRBD1. The germline CDR1 and CDR2 sequences are MNHNS and SASEGT. Trimming at V came to 4 bases and at J to 0 bases, leaving 6 bases not matched to a gene. The CDR3 extends over 16 amino acids. CDR3 loop: CASSGNRGLAKNIQYF. The CDR3 nucleotides read TGTGCCAGCAGTGGGAACAGGGGTCTAGCCAAAAACATTCAGTACTTC.